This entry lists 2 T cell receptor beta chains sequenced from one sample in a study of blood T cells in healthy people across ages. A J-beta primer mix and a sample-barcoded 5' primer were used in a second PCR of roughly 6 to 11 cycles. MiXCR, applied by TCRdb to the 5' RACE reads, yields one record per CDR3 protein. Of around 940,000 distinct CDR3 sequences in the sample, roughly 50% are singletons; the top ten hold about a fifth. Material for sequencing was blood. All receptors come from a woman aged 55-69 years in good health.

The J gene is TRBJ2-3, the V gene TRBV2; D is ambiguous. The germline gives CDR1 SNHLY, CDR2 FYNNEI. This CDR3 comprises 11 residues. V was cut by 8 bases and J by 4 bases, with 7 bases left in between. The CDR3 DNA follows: TGTGCCAGCGAGGCAGCAGATACGCAGTATTTT. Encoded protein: CASEAADTQYF. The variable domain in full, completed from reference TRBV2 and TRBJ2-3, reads EPEVTQTPSHQVTQMGQEVILRCVPISNHLYFYWYRQILGQKVEFLVSFYNNEISEKSEIFDDQFSVERPDGSNFTLKIRSTKLEDSAMYFCASEAADTQYFGPGTRLTVL.

CDR3 region: CSAPTGTGGDTQYF. CDR3 nucleotide sequence: TGCAGTGCGCCGACCGGGACGGGGGGAGATACGCAGTATTTT. The rearrangement links TRBV20-1 to TRBJ2-3; 7 bases fit TRBD2. Germline V lookup: CDR1 DFQATT, CDR2 SNEGSKA (reference sequence). V was clipped by 6 bases and J by 5 bases; unmatched bases: 11. This CDR3 has 14 amino acids.